Following are 23 T cell receptor beta chains from one sample sequenced in a study of blood T cell repertoires in COVID-19 (dated by TCRdb to 2018 to 2021). Libraries were built with the immunoSEQ multiplex PCR assay. TCRdb limited this immuneACCESS table to in-frame rearrangements with V and J called. A share of clones is missing; checked studies link under half to unresolved V genes, and the rest is unexplained. The sample yields some 240,000 clones; roughly 80% were counted once. The ten largest clones capture about 7% of the sample. Sequencing used peripheral blood. The receptors originated from a woman in her 70s with acute or convalescent COVID-19.

This sequence joins TRBV5-1 and TRBJ1-1, with D possibly matching TRBD1 (5 bases). CDR3 length: 15 amino acids. The germline gives CDR1 SGHRS, CDR2 YFSETQ. The ends were cut back, 0 bases at V and 1 base at J, with 10 bases in the middle. The CDR3 protein is CASSLAQGSNTEAFF. The CDR3 DNA sequence: TGCGCCAGCAGCTTGGCCCAGGGATCGAACACTGAAGCTTTCTTT.

The chain joins TRBV19 to TRBJ2-3; no clear D. Germline CDR1 and CDR2: LNHDA and SQIVND (reference sequence). With 3 bases removed from V and 2 bases from J, the gap between germline ends came to 12 bases. The CDR3 extends over 15 amino acids. The CDR3 here is CASSIGQLFTDTQYF. CDR3 sequence (DNA): TGTGCCAGTAGTATTGGGCAGCTATTCACAGATACGCAGTATTTT.

This chain connects TRBV10-2 to TRBJ2-3; the D gene is possibly TRBD1 (6 bases). Germline CDR1 reads WSHSY; CDR2 reads SAAADI. Trimming stripped 0 bases from V and 3 bases from J, with 13 bases between. This CDR3 has 16 residues. The CDR3 nucleotides read TGCGCCAGCAGTGAGTCTTCCGGCAGGGGAACAGATACGCAGTATTTT. Its protein product is CASSESSGRGTDTQYF.

This chain uses TRBV5-8 with TRBJ2-7; no clear D gene. Germline CDR1 and CDR2: SGHTS and YDEGEE. Between the trimmed V and J ends, which lost 1 base and 9 bases, there was a span of 17 bases. CDR3 size: 14 residues. The CDR3 sequence: CASSLYQLGDRQYV. CDR3 coding DNA: TGTGCCAGCAGCTTGTATCAGTTAGGAGATCGGCAGTACGTC.

The chain recombines TRBV3-1 (or the pseudogene TRBV3-2) with TRBJ1-6; TRBD1 matches at 8 bases. In germline, CDR1 is LGHDT, CDR2 YNNKEL (reference sequence). Germline trimming cut 2 bases from V and 6 bases from J; bases unmatched to any gene: 0. The CDR3 consists of 14 residues. CDR3 amino acids: CASSQQGANSPLHF. In nucleotides, the CDR3 is TGTGCCAGCAGCCAACAGGGGGCTAATTCACCCCTCCACTTT.

The chain joins TRBV29-1 to TRBJ2-3; the match to TRBD1 covers 10 bases. J lost 6 bases, V lost 6 bases, and 15 bases had no gene match. The CDR3 is 16 residues long. Per germline, CDR1 SQVTM and CDR2 ANQGSEA. The CDR3 nucleotides are TGCAGCGTGGCCCGGCCGGGACAGGGGATTTCGGATACGCAGTATTTT. Its translation: CSVARPGQGISDTQYF.

The gene calls are TRBV11-2 and TRBJ2-3, with TRBD2 identical over 12 bases. J lost 6 bases, V lost 4 bases, and 14 bases had no gene match. The CDR3 loop spans 18 amino acids. Germline V gene data show CDR1 as SGHAT and CDR2 as FQNNGV. The CDR3 loop is CASSSLTRLAGGLDTQYF. CDR3 DNA: TGTGCCAGCAGCTCCTTAACGCGTCTAGCGGGGGGGTTGGATACGCAGTATTTT. Variable domain in full (rest from reference TRBV11-2 and TRBJ2-3): EAGVAQSPRYKIIEKRQSVAFWCNPISGHATLYWYQQILGQGPKLLIQFQNNGVVDDSQLPKDRFSAERLKGVDSTLKIQPAKLEDSAVYLCASSSLTRLAGGLDTQYFGPGTRLTVL.

V usage is TRBV6-1 and J usage is TRBJ2-3; 14 bases are a match to TRBD2. J gave up 2 bases and V 4 bases, and 5 bases lay outside the gene matches. Germline CDR1 is MNHNS and CDR2 is SASEGT. CDR3 length equals 17 residues. The CDR3 DNA follows: TGTGCCAGCAGTGGACGACTAGCGGGGGGGGTCACAGATACGCAGTATTTT. This gives the protein CASSGRLAGGVTDTQYF.

The J gene is TRBJ2-3, the V gene TRBV10-1; 7 bases match TRBD2. The length of the CDR3 is 15 residues. CDR1 and CDR2 (germline): WNHNN, SYGVQD (reference sequence). V shed 3 bases, J shed 6 bases, and the junction held 9 bases outside the gene matches. Written as DNA, the CDR3 is TGCGCCAGCAGTGATGGGGGACTAAGCAGGGATACGCAGTATTTT. It translates to CASSDGGLSRDTQYF.

The rearrangement joins TRBV11-2 to TRBJ2-3; D is ambiguous. The length of the CDR3 is 14 residues. From germline, CDR1 is SGHAT and CDR2 FQNNGV. Trimming cost V 2 bases and J 0 bases, with 6 bases left between them. The CDR3 protein is CASSLMSSTDTQYF. The CDR3 coding sequence is TGTGCCAGCAGCTTAATGTCTAGCACAGATACGCAGTATTTT. The full variable domain, its missing parts supplied by reference TRBV11-2 and TRBJ2-3, is EAGVAQSPRYKIIEKRQSVAFWCNPISGHATLYWYQQILGQGPKLLIQFQNNGVVDDSQLPKDRFSAERLKGVDSTLKIQPAKLEDSAVYLCASSLMSSTDTQYFGPGTRLTVL.

This chain links TRBV5-1 with TRBJ2-3; 10 bases agree with TRBD2. The ends lost 4 bases at V and 2 bases at J; junction bases unmatched: 4. The CDR3 length is 15 residues. CDR1 SGHRS and CDR2 YFSETQ come from the germline V gene. CDR3 protein: CASSESGGATDTQYF. The DNA for the CDR3 is TGCGCCAGCAGCGAAAGCGGGGGGGCCACAGATACGCAGTATTTT.

CDR3 region: CASRSDVSGGVGETQYF. The CDR3 DNA is TGCGCCAGCAGATCTGACGTAAGCGGGGGGGTTGGTGAGACCCAGTACTTC. The chain employs TRBV4-3 and TRBJ2-5; 10 bases map to TRBD2. CDR1 is LGHNA, CDR2 YSLEER, per germline. The CDR3 sequence is 17 residues long. The V gene end was trimmed by 6 bases and the J gene end by 5 bases; junction bases not matched to a gene: 15.

This chain joins TRBV7-2 and TRBJ2-7, with a weak D call TRBD2 (5 bases). With 5 bases removed from V and 5 bases from J, the gap between germline ends came to 13 bases. Germline V gene lookup returns CDR1 SGHTA and CDR2 FQGNSA. The CDR3 has 13 residues. CDR3 residues: CASSLPGLHEQYF. The CDR3 nucleotides read TGTGCCAGCAGCCTACCGGGGTTACACGAGCAGTACTTC.

V and J are TRBV20-1 and TRBJ1-5, with TRBD1 as a possible D gene (6 bases). V was trimmed by 3 bases and J by 5 bases, leaving 14 bases between them. Per germline, CDR1 DFQATT and CDR2 SNEGSKA (reference sequence). This CDR3 region has 14 residues. In DNA, the CDR3 is TGCAGTGCTAGTCCGCCAGGGGAGTATCAGCCCCAGCATTTT. Protein product: CSASPPGEYQPQHF.

This chain joins TRBV5-6 and TRBJ2-5, with D hard to call. In germline, CDR1 is SGHDT, CDR2 YYEEEE. Deletions cut 0 bases from V and 5 bases from J, with 5 bases between. The length of the CDR3 is 12 residues. The DNA of the CDR3 is TGTGCCAGCAGCTTGGCCCGGGAGACCCAGTACTTC. Amino acid sequence: CASSLARETQYF.

V and J are TRBV6-2 or TRBV6-3 and TRBJ1-2; D ambiguous. Germline V gene data show CDR1 as MNHEY and CDR2 as SVGEGT. Trimming left V 2 bases short and J 4 bases short, with 17 bases between. The CDR3 totals 16 residues. CDR3 amino acids: CASSYRARLTTYGYTF. CDR3 bases: TGTGCCAGCAGTTACCGCGCCAGGCTCACAACCTATGGCTACACCTTC.

The rearrangement joins TRBV5-8 to TRBJ1-2, with D unresolved. This CDR3 is 13 amino acids long. Germline values: CDR1 SGHTS, CDR2 YDEGEE. The V and J ends lost 1 base and 7 bases respectively, with 11 bases between them. CDR3 amino acids: CASSLSGIGGYTF. DNA for the CDR3: TGTGCCAGCAGCTTGTCGGGAATAGGTGGCTACACCTTC.

The V gene is TRBV2, the J gene TRBJ2-5, with 8 bases lining up with TRBD2. V lost 4 bases, J lost 5 bases, and 9 bases stayed unmatched. Germline V gives CDR1 SNHLY, CDR2 FYNNEI. The CDR3 runs 15 residues. The CDR3 is CASSGSGGPRETQYF. CDR3 coding DNA: TGTGCCAGCAGTGGGTCGGGGGGGCCTCGTGAGACCCAGTACTTC.

CDR3 coding DNA: TGCGCCAGCAGCTGGGGGGACAGGGACTCCTACAATGAGCAGTTCTTC. This sequence encodes CASSWGDRDSYNEQFF. This chain uses TRBV5-1 with TRBJ2-1; 9 bases map to TRBD1. J lost 0 bases, V lost 3 bases, and 4 bases had no gene match. The CDR3 is 16 residues long. The germline CDR1 and CDR2 sequences are SGHRS and YFSETQ.

A few counts support this clone. The chain links TRBV11-3 to TRBJ2-1; 9 nucleotides align to TRBD2. There are 15 residues in the CDR3. Germline V gene lookup returns CDR1 SGHNT and CDR2 YENEEA. Trimming cost V 1 base and J 9 bases; bases outside gene matches: 7. CDR3 amino acids: CASSLARGGPSEQFF. In DNA, the CDR3 is TGTGCCAGCAGCTTAGCGCGGGGGGGCCCGAGTGAGCAGTTCTTC.

The chain is built from TRBV18 and TRBJ2-3; weak D call: TRBD2 (6 bases). The CDR3 covers 18 residues. V was pared by 0 bases and J by 2 bases, with 18 bases between. Germline CDR1 reads KGHSH; CDR2 reads LQKENI. CDR3 protein: CASSPPLGFREHTDTQYF. CDR3 DNA sequence: TGTGCCAGCTCACCACCGTTGGGCTTCCGGGAGCACACAGATACGCAGTATTTT.

V and J are TRBV3-1 (or the pseudogene TRBV3-2) and TRBJ1-6; TRBD1 agrees at 7 bases. Germline CDR1 reads LGHDT; CDR2 reads YNNKEL (reference sequence). The CDR3 spans 15 residues. With V trimmed by 6 bases and J by 9 bases, 11 bases remained unmatched. CDR3 residues: CASSLQGRLGSPLHF. As DNA, the CDR3 is TGTGCCAGCAGTTTACAGGGGCGGTTAGGTTCACCCCTCCACTTT.

There are many counts of this clone. V gene TRBV7-9 combines with J gene TRBJ2-3; 8 nucleotides agree with TRBD2. The J segment lost 5 bases and the V segment lost 2 bases, leaving 9 bases of the junction unmatched. In germline, CDR1 is SEHNR, CDR2 FQNEAQ (reference sequence). The CDR3 consists of 16 residues. The CDR3 region has the DNA TGTGCCAGCAGCTTAATTCCGAGCGGGGGAGGAGATACGCAGTATTTT. It specifies CASSLIPSGGGDTQYF.